These 3 T cell receptor beta chains came from one sample sequenced in a study of T-cell reconstitution after alpha-beta-depleted transplantation in children. Unique molecular identifiers were incorporated during preparation of the TCRbeta library. From the PCR reads, TCRdb called clonotypes with MiXCR, one entry per CDR3 protein. The table has around 400,000 distinct CDR3 sequences, approximately 20% seen once. Sequenced material: PBMCs from the stem cell graft donor, taken from the stem cell graft. All receptors come from a human donor who donated a stem cell graft to a child with acute myeloid leukemia.

This chain connects TRBV20-1 to TRBJ2-3; D is tentatively TRBD1 or TRBD2 (5 bases each). V lost 6 bases to trimming and J lost 4 bases, with 17 bases between them. Germline values: CDR1 DFQATT, CDR2 SNEGSKA (reference sequence). The CDR3 contains 14 residues. The CDR3 coding sequence is TGCAGTGCGAGACCGGGGATGGGGGCAGATACGCAGTATTTT. This gives the protein CSARPGMGADTQYF.

This clonotype was picked up a small number of times. This chain links TRBV7-9 with TRBJ1-1; D is unclear. The V end lost 2 bases, the J end lost 0 bases, and 7 bases lay between the germline ends. CDR3 length: 14 amino acids. Germline V gene sequence: CDR1 SEHNR, CDR2 FQNEAQ (reference sequence). This CDR3 is CASSLLAVNTEAFF. The CDR3 DNA sequence: TGTGCCAGCAGCTTATTAGCTGTGAACACTGAAGCTTTCTTT.

This clonotype was observed a handful of times. The CDR3 spells CASSLAGTPSTDTQYF. The DNA of the CDR3 is TGCGCCAGCAGCTTGGCTGGGACACCTAGCACAGATACGCAGTATTTT. The chain is built from TRBV5-1 and TRBJ2-3, with D possibly matching TRBD1 (6 bases). The germline V gene has CDR1 SGHRS and CDR2 YFSETQ. The CDR3 runs to 16 residues. Trimming took off 0 bases at V and 0 bases at J, with 11 bases between the two ends.